This is a list of T cell receptor beta chains from one sample in a study of cytomegalovirus exposure and HLA in healthy donors. Measured with immunoSEQ multiplex PCR; TCRdb has only the in-frame clones, and not every one. Among over 55,000 clones listed, approximately 90% were seen once. Sequenced: PBMCs. These receptors were obtained from a man between 18 and 29 years old in good health and CMV-seronegative. Both conserved end residues are part of each CDR3. The size of a clone is reported for some rows only, either as once, few or many, or as a class for expanded clones.

abundance | v_gene | CDR3aa
- | TRBV18 | CASSPRIREGETQYF
- | TRBV2 | CASTLRGGYEQYF
- | TRBV7-2 | CASSFSTSGSGGETQYF
- | TRBV5-5 | CASRFSSVYNEQFF
- | TRBV7-9 | CASTPGNQETQYF
once | TRBV28 | CASGQRVTDTQYF
- | TRBV15 | CATSRGQNEQFF
- | TRBV19 | CASSIRTSGNSDTQYF
- | TRBV7-6 | CASSLDRTSAYEQYF
- | TRBV14 | CASSPGWLAGSYEQYF
- | TRBV5-6 | CASSLASRQLNTEAFF
- | TRBV10-3 | CAISDAGELFF
- | TRBV5-1 | CASAPSRGQGEAQYF
- | TRBV7-2 | CASSLAWAGKHEQYF
- | TRBV5-1 | CASSLRGLTNTGELFF
- | TRBV28 | CASSLGGRNTDTQYF
- | TRBV6-4 | CASKGLAGDGMQYF
- | TRBV28 | CASSSQGLLGNQPQHF
- | TRBV2 | CASNSVGANTEAFF
- | TRBV10-3 | CAISSGTLHYEQYF
- | TRBV29-1 | CSVVGASREQYF
- | TRBV27 | CASSLSVPRYIAYEQYF
- | TRBV9 | CASSVGERGGDTQYF
- | TRBV2 | CASIFRGYEQYF
- | TRBV5-1 | CASSLAGEQYF
- | TRBV5-6 | CASSTGPNIQYF
few | TRBV7-2 | CASSVGVGRSNQPQHF
- | TRBV2 | CASSLGTSGTHEQFF
- | TRBV2 | CASSERASEEVTFF
few | TRBV5-1 | CASSLQAGGIQETQYF
- | TRBV2 | CASTAGQGGEKLFF
- | TRBV18 | CASSPTGGSYEQYF
- | TRBV5-1 | CASSLEGIVAGGSYGYTF
once | TRBV2 | CASKQGPYEQYF
- | TRBV7-2 | CASRRARGNNEQFF
- | TRBV28 | CASSLSQGLTEAFF
few | TRBV7-2 | CASSFRRNSYEQYF
- | TRBV15 | CATSRDWTSGRNEQFF
- | TRBV19 | CASSIILAGATYNEQFF
- | TRBV2 | CASVTGGGRYGYTF
- | TRBV19 | CASRGVTGGILSYEQYF
- | TRBV6-1 | CATVGLAVYEQYF
- | TRBV30 | CAWSVNSYETQYF